The rows below give T cell receptor beta chains drawn from one sample of a study of metastatic and nonmetastatic thyroid tumors. MiXCR was used by TCRdb to re-call the PCR reads. Among roughly 40,000 clones listed, roughly 24% were seen once. Sequencing used tumor tissue. These receptors came from a female donor with papillary thyroid cancer or a benign thyroid nodule (not recorded which). Some clones in this sample may be carry-over from other donors' samples. The CDR3 runs from the conserved cysteine through the conserved F or W. Only part of the rows carry a size: once, few, many, or a class if the clone is expanded.

CDR3: CASTAGSNQPQHF; J: TRBJ1-5; size: .; V: TRBV10-2
CDR3: CSVEEGPNYGYTF; J: TRBJ1-2; size: many; V: TRBV29-1
CDR3: CASSSPGGFVHF; J: TRBJ1-6; size: many; V: TRBV5-6
CDR3: CASSGNTVGNQPQHF; J: TRBJ1-5; size: few; V: TRBV6-1
CDR3: CASSPRLAGPYEQYF; J: TRBJ2-7; size: .; V: TRBV11-2
CDR3: CATSRGAGLNTEAFF; J: TRBJ1-1; size: many; V: TRBV15
CDR3: CASSPLGLAGSYTQYF; J: TRBJ2-3; size: many; V: TRBV3-1
CDR3: CASSYSGQGIEQYF; J: TRBJ2-7; size: .; V: TRBV6-5
CDR3: CASSSRTVPERANYGYTF; J: TRBJ1-2; size: many; V: TRBV28
CDR3: CASSRDRGFSEQFF; J: TRBJ2-1; size: .; V: TRBV12-3/TRBV12-4
CDR3: CASSLAPGLLSF; J: TRBJ1-2; size: once; V: TRBV12-3/TRBV12-4
CDR3: CSVPTPRQRNEQFF; J: TRBJ2-1; size: .; V: TRBV20-1
CDR3: CSARPHGQAYGYTF; J: TRBJ1-2; size: .; V: TRBV20-1
CDR3: CASSSRLTYEQYF; J: TRBJ2-7; size: medium-sized; V: TRBV6-5
CDR3: CASSLATGGNSPLHF; J: TRBJ1-6; size: many; V: TRBV12-3/TRBV12-4
CDR3: CASSPDSGEDIQYF; J: TRBJ2-4; size: .; V: TRBV28
CDR3: CASSSYRGTGELFF; J: TRBJ2-2; size: .; V: TRBV5-1
CDR3: CSAAGQGESYEQYF; J: TRBJ2-7; size: .; V: TRBV20-1
CDR3: CASTTGLSSYEQYF; J: TRBJ2-7; size: few; V: TRBV28
CDR3: CATSDRDRGTDTQYF; J: TRBJ2-3; size: many; V: TRBV24-1
CDR3: CATSDSRTSGRNEQFF; J: TRBJ2-1; size: few; V: TRBV24-1
CDR3: CSARLAGDYNEQFF; J: TRBJ2-1; size: few; V: TRBV20-1
CDR3: CSARGQQDSNQPQHF; J: TRBJ1-5; size: .; V: TRBV20-1
CDR3: CSARRTSGTDTQYF; J: TRBJ2-3; size: many; V: TRBV20-1
CDR3: CASSQLGGTNEKLFF; J: TRBJ1-4; size: many; V: TRBV14
CDR3: CASSFPKASFNTGELFF; J: TRBJ2-2; size: .; V: TRBV11-2
CDR3: CASSGLGRGQETQYF; J: TRBJ2-5; size: .; V: TRBV2
CDR3: CSASARDSPPSEQFF; J: TRBJ2-1; size: .; V: TRBV20-1
CDR3: CASSFPQEISGNTIYF; J: TRBJ1-3; size: few; V: TRBV6-5
CDR3: CSARRTGVATEAFF; J: TRBJ1-1; size: .; V: TRBV20-1
CDR3: CASSYYPPFSGYTDTQYF; J: TRBJ2-3; size: .; V: TRBV28
CDR3: CASSSSAFLGYGYTF; J: TRBJ1-2; size: .; V: TRBV7-8
CDR3: CSAQDTSGSVEQYF; J: TRBJ2-7; size: many; V: TRBV20-1
CDR3: CASRKGVGTEAFF; J: TRBJ1-1; size: many; V: TRBV2
CDR3: CASSSQETQYF; J: TRBJ2-5; size: many; V: TRBV7-2
CDR3: CSAGGGSGRFEYEQYF; J: TRBJ2-7; size: .; V: TRBV20-1
CDR3: CASSRGPDGYTF; J: TRBJ1-2; size: many; V: TRBV12-3/TRBV12-4
CDR3: CSASLPEGYNEQFF; J: TRBJ2-1; size: .; V: TRBV20-1
CDR3: CASSQRTGQHEAFF; J: TRBJ1-1; size: many; V: TRBV7-8
CDR3: CSARGDTDYEQYF; J: TRBJ2-7; size: many; V: TRBV20-1
CDR3: CASSLGPSGYEQYF; J: TRBJ2-7; size: medium-sized; V: TRBV11-3
CDR3: CASRGFGQGNQPQHF; J: TRBJ1-5; size: many; V: TRBV6-4
CDR3: CSVIRGGDYGYTF; J: TRBJ1-2; size: many; V: TRBV29-1
CDR3: CSAPTSGRGNLYEQYF; J: TRBJ2-7; size: .; V: TRBV20-1
CDR3: CSARAAHPLEELYEQYF; J: TRBJ2-7; size: .; V: TRBV20-1
CDR3: CASNGGTGGTEAFF; J: TRBJ1-1; size: few; V: TRBV10-2
CDR3: CASSIIRGLDAFF; J: TRBJ1-1; size: many; V: TRBV28
CDR3: CSGRVMPYEQYF; J: TRBJ2-7; size: many; V: TRBV20-1
CDR3: CAIHLMGGYTF; J: TRBJ1-2; size: .; V: TRBV28
CDR3: CASSQATSGETQYF; J: TRBJ2-5; size: few; V: TRBV4-2